This entry describes one T cell receptor (beta chain). Antigen specificity is unknown. These data belong to a study of cytomegalovirus exposure and HLA in healthy donors. Study summary: In an early release, HLA-typed donors contributed 80 million to 95 million unique TCR sequences.

General study findings and limits: In a later analysis, several top co-occurrence clusters appeared linked to parvovirus B19, influenza, CMV and Epstein-Barr virus. A further, later analysis showed that HLA-associated TCR beta chains (compared with equally common others) were more clonally expanded.

Healthy bone marrow donors made up the donors. In the PCR, 60 Vbeta and 13 Jbeta primers were used. The repertoire was sequenced with immunoSEQ multiplex PCR; TCRdb's copy has only in-frame clones and lacks some. The table lists hundreds of thousands of clones, about 83% of them singletons. In germline, CDR1 is SGHVS, CDR2 FNYEAQ. Trimming pared 4 bases from V and 0 bases from J, leaving 14 bases between. This CDR3 comprises 16 residues. Sequenced material: PBMCs. This chain joins TRBV7-6 and TRBJ2-3; D not certain. The clonotype originates from a man aged 35-49 years in good health and CMV-seronegative. CDR3 region: CASSSGLASSTDTQYF. CDR3 in DNA: TGTGCCAGCAGCTCAGGCCTGGCCTCTAGCACAGATACGCAGTATTTT.